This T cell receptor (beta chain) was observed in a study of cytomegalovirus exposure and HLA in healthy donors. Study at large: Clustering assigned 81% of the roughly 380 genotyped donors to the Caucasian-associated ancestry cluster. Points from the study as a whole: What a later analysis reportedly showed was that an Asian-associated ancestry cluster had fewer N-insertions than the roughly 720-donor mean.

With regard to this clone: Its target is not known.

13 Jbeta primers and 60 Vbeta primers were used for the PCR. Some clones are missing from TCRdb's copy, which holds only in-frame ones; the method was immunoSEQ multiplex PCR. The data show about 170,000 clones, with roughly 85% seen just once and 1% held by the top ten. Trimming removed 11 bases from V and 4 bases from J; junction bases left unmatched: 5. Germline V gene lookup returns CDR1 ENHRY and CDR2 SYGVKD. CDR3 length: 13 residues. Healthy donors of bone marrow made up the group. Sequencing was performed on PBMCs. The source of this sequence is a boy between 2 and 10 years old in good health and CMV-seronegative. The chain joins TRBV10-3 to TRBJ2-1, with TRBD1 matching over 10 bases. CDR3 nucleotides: TGTGCCGTCCGGGACAGGGGATACAATGAGCAGTTCTTC. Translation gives CAVRDRGYNEQFF.